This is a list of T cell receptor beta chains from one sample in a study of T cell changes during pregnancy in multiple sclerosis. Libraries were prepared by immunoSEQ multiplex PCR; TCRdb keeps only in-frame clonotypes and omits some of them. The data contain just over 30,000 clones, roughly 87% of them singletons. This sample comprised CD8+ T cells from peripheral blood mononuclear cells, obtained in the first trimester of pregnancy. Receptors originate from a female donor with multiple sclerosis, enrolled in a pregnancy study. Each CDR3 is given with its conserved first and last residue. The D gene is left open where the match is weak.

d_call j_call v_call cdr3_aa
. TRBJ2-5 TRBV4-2 CASSQGSGEAETQYF
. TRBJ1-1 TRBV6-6 CASSYNDGANTEAFF
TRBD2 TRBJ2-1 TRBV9 CASSASGGAGNEQFF
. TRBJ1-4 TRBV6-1 CASSEENPQGPRSTNEKLFF
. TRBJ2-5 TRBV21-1 CASRRKGSGETQYF
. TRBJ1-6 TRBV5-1 CASKDGDSYNSPLHF
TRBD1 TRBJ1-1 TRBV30 CAWSTQGGTEAFF
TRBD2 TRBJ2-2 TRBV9 CASSVEREYGTGELFF
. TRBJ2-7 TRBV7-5 CARSLWLAGEQYF
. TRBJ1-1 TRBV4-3 CASSLGATEAFF
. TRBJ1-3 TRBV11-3 CASSQRAASSGNTIYF
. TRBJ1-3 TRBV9 CASSVQGPGNTIYF
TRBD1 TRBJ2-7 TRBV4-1 CASSQGDRWGHEQYF
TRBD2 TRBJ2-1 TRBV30 CAWSSGTSSYNEQFF
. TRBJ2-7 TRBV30 CAWRAGHPHEQYF
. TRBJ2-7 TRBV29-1 CSVESGGIEQYF
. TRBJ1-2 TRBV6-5 CASSYDRSYGYTF
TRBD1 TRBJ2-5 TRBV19 CASSIRDREIETQYF
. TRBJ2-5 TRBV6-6 CASSYDPFRQPETQYF
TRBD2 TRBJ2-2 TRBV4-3 CASSQPAGGPGTGELFF
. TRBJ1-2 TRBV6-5 CASSGQLGYGYTF
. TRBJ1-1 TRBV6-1 CASSDGQDEAFF
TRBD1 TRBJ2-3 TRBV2 CASIESRTGATDTQYF
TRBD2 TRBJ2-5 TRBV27 CASRLGVAGQETQYF
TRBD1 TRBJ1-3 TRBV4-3 CASSQDYGDRRNTIYF
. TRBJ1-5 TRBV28 CASSLIVREPQHF
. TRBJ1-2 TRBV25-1 CASSEYGGYTF
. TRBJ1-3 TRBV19 CASTDNPVVSGNTIYF
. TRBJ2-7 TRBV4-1 CASSQGVRAGYEQYF
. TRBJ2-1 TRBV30 CAWVGGTEQFF
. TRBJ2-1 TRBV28 CASNPLPGQGINEQFF
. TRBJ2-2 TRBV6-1 CASSEGVSGAGELFF
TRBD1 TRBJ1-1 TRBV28 CASSLLGTGMNTEAFF
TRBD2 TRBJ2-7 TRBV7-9 CASSPVAGASYEQYF
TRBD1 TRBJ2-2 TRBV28 CASSLIGTGGTGELFF
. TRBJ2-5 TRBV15 CATSRDGTQETQYF
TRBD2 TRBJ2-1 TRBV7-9 CASSSTSGSADEQFF
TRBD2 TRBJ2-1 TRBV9 CASSAPGGANEQFF
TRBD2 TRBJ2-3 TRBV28 CASSLAAGDTDTQYF
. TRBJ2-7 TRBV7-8 CASSSLRGWDSYEQYF
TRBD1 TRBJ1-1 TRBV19 CASSSPGQRNTEAFF
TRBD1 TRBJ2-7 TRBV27 CASRTGGHEQYF
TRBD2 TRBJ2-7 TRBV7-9 CASSLAFMEREGTYEQYF
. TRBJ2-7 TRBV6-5 CASKVGARTDYEQYF
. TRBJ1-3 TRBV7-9 CASSLSGDGNTIYF
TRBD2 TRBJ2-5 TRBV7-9 CASSSLSSGGETQYF
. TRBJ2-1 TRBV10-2 CASTDGAVSSYNEQFF
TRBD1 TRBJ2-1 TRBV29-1 CSVSGGRSYNEQFF
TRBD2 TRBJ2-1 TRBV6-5 CASSDSGDEQFF
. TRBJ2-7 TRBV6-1 CASSPRTDSYEQYF
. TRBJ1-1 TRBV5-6 CASALGALNTEAFF
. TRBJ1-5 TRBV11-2 CASSLDSSNQPQHF
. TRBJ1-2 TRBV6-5 CARYRRQLNYGYTF
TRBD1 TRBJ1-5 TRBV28 CASSPTGNQPQHF